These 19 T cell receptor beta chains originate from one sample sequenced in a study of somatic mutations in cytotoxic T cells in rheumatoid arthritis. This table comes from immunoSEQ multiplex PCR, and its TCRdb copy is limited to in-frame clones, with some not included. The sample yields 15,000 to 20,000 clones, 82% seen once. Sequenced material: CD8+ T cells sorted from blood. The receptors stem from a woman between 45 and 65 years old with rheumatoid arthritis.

The CDR3 DNA reads TGTGCCAGCAGTTGGAGGGAAGACATTCAGTACTTC. Translation gives CASSWREDIQYF. The chain employs TRBV2 and TRBJ2-4, with a possible D match to TRBD2 (6 bases). Between the trimmed V and J ends, which lost 5 bases and 8 bases, there was a span of 10 bases. Germline assignment: CDR1 SNHLY and CDR2 FYNNEI. This CDR3 comprises 12 residues.

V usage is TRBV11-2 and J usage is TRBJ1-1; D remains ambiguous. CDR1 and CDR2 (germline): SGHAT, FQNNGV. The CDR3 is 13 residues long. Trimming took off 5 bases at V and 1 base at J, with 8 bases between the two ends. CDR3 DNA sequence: TGTGCCAGCAGCCCCAGGAAGAACACTGAAGCTTTCTTT. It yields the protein CASSPRKNTEAFF.

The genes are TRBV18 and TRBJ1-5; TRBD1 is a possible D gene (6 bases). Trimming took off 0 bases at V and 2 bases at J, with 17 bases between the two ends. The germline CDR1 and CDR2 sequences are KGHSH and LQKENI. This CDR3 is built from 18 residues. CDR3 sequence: CASSPPGGSTGRNQPQHF. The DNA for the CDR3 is TGTGCCAGCTCACCACCGGGGGGCAGCACGGGCCGCAATCAGCCCCAGCATTTT.

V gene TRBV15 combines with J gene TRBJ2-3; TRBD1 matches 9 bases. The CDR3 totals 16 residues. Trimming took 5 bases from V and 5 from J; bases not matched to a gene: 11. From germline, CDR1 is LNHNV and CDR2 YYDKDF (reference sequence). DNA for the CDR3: TGTGCCACCAGCCTTCGGGACAGGGTGACGATAGATACGCAGTATTTT. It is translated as CATSLRDRVTIDTQYF. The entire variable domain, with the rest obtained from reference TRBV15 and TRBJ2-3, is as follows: DAMVIQNPRYQVTQFGKPVTLSCSQTLNHNVMYWYQQKSSQAPKLLFHYYDKDFNNEADTPDNFQSRRPNTSFCFLDIRSPGLGDTAMYLCATSLRDRVTIDTQYFGPGTRLTVL.

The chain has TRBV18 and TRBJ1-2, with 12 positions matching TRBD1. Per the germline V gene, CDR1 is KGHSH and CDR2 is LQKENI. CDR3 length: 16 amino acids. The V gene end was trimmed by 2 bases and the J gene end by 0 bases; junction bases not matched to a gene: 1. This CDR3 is CASSPGTGGANYGYTF. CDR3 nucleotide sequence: TGTGCCAGCTCACCAGGGACAGGGGGCGCTAACTATGGCTACACCTTC.

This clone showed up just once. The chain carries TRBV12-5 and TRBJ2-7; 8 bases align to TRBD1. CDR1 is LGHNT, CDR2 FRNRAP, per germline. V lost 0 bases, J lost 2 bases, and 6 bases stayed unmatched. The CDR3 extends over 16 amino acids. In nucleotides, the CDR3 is TGTGCTAGTGGTTTGGTACCGGGGACAGGACCCTACGAGCAGTACTTC. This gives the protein CASGLVPGTGPYEQYF.

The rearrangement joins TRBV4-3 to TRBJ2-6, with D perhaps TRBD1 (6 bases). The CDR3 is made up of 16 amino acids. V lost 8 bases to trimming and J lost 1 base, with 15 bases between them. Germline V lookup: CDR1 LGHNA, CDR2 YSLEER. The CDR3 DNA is TGCGCCAGCGGAACCGGGACACCTTCTGGGGCCAACGTCCTGACTTTC. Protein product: CASGTGTPSGANVLTF.

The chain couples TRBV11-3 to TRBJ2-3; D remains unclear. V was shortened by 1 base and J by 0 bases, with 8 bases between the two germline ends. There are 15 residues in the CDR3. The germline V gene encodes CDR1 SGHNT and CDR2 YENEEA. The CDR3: CASSLGVESTDTQYF. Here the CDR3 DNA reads TGTGCCAGCAGCTTAGGCGTGGAAAGCACAGATACGCAGTATTTT.

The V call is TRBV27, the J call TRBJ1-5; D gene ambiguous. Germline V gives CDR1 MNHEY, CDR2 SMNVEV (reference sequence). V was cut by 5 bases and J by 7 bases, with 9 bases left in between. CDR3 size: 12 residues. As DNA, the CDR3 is TGTGCCAGCAGTGCCCCTGGCCAGCCCCAGCATTTT. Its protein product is CASSAPGQPQHF.

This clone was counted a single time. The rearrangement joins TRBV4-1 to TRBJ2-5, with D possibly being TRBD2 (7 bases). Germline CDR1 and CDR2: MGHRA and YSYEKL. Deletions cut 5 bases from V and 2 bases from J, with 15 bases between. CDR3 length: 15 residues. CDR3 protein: CASSGGAAPQETQYF. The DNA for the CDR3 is TGCGCCAGCAGCGGGGGGGCAGCCCCTCAAGAGACCCAGTACTTC.

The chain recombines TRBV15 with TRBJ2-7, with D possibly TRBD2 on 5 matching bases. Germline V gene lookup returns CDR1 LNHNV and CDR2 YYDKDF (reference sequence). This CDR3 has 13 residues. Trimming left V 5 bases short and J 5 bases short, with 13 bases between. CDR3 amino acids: CATSGTIGDEQYF. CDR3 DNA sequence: TGTGCCACCAGCGGAACTATCGGGGACGAGCAGTACTTC.

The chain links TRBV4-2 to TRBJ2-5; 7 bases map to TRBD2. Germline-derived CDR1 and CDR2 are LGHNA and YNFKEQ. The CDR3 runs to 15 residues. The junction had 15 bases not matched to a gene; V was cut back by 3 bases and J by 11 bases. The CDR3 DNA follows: TGTGCCAGCAGCCAGGAGCGGGGCGGGGCTTGGGAGCAGTACTTC. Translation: CASSQERGGAWEQYF.

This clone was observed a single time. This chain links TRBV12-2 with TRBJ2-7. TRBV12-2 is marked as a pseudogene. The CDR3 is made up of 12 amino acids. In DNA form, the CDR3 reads TGTGCAAGTCGCTTAGATTTCTACGAGCAGTACTTC. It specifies CASRLDFYEQYF.

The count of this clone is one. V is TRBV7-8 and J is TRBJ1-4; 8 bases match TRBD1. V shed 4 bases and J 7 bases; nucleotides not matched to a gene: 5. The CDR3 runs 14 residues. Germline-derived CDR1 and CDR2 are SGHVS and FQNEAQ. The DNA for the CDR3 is TGTGCCAGCAGCTCCCGGACAGGGAGTGAAAAACTGTTTTTT. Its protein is CASSSRTGSEKLFF.

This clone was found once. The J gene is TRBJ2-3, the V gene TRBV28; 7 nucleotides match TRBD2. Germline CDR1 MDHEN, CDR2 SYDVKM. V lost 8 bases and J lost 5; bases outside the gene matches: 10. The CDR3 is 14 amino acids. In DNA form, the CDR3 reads TGTGCCAGCGCCGGGGGGAGGACCTTAGATACGCAGTATTTT. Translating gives CASAGGRTLDTQYF.

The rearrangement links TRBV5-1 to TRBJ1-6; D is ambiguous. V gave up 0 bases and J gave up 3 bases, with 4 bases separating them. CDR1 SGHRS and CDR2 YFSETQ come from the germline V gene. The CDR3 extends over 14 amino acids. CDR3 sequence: CASSLDLYNSPLHF. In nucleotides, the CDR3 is TGCGCCAGCAGCTTGGATCTCTATAATTCACCCCTCCACTTT.

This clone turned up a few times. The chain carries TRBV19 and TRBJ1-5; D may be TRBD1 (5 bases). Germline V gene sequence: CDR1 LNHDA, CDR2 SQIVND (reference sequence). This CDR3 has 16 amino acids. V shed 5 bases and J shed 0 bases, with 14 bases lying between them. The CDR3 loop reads CASSYWLDISNQPQHF. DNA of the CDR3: TGTGCCAGTAGTTACTGGTTGGACATTAGCAATCAGCCCCAGCATTTT.

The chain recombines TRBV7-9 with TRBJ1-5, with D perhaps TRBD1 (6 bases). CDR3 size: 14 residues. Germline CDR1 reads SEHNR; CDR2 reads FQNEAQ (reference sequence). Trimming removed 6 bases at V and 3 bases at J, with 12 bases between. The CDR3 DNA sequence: TGTGCCAGCAGGGGGGGGGCAGACAATCAGCCCCAGCATTTT. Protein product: CASRGGADNQPQHF.

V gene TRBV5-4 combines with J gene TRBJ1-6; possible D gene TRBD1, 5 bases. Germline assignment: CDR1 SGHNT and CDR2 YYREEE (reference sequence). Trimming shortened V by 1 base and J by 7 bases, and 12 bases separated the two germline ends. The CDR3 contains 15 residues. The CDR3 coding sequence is TGTGCCAGCAGCTTGCGACGGGACGGGAATTCACCCCTCCACTTT. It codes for CASSLRRDGNSPLHF.